The 24 T cell receptor beta chains given below trace back to one sample, sequenced in a study of cytomegalovirus exposure and HLA in healthy donors. PCR primers comprised 60 Vbeta and 13 Jbeta primers. Here immunoSEQ multiplex PCR was the method, and the copy in TCRdb shows in-frame clones only, minus some. The sample shows under 200,000 clones, 77% of them seen only once. Sequenced material: PBMCs. The receptors were gathered from a woman aged 40 to 50 in good health and CMV-seropositive.

V and J are TRBV6-1 and TRBJ1-5; 9 bases line up with TRBD1. Per germline, CDR1 MNHNS and CDR2 SASEGT. The CDR3 length is 15 residues. The ends lost 3 bases at V and 4 bases at J; junction bases unmatched: 4. The CDR3 region has the DNA TGTGCCAGCAGTGAGGGGACAGGGTGGAATCAGCCCCAGCATTTT. It specifies CASSEGTGWNQPQHF.

This clone has a single count. The chain is built from TRBV30 and TRBJ1-5; the D gene is possibly TRBD1 (6 bases). The CDR3 sequence is 14 residues long. Germline values: CDR1 GTSNPN, CDR2 SVGIG (reference sequence). Trimming stripped 2 bases from V and 0 bases from J, with 8 bases between. CDR3 sequence: CAWSTGLSNQPQHF. DNA for the CDR3: TGTGCCTGGAGTACAGGGCTTAGCAATCAGCCCCAGCATTTT.

V gene TRBV6-5 combines with J gene TRBJ2-2, with D possibly TRBD1 on 8 matching bases. The V end lost 5 bases, the J end lost 6 bases, and 16 bases lay between the germline ends. The CDR3 contains 15 residues. Germline loops: CDR1 MNHEY, CDR2 SVGAGI. CDR3: CASSLDRAGAGELFF. CDR3 DNA sequence: TGTGCCAGCAGTCTGGACAGGGCGGGGGCCGGGGAGCTGTTTTTT.

The chain employs TRBV25-1 and TRBJ2-2; a possible D gene is TRBD1 (5 bases). CDR3 length equals 15 residues. Trimming shortened V by 8 bases and J by 5 bases, and 18 bases separated the two germline ends. Germline lookup yields CDR1 MGHDK and CDR2 SYGVNS. CDR3 bases: TGTGCCAGCTCGAGGACAAGTATTGATACCGGGGAGCTGTTTTTT. This sequence encodes CASSRTSIDTGELFF.

The chain carries TRBV5-1 and TRBJ2-3; the D gene is possibly TRBD2 (6 bases). The CDR3 runs to 13 residues. Per the germline V gene, CDR1 is SGHRS and CDR2 is YFSETQ. The germline V and J ends were trimmed by 6 bases and 1 base, with 9 bases remaining between them. The CDR3 region is CASTWRGTDTQYF. The CDR3 DNA follows: TGCGCCAGCACGTGGAGGGGCACAGATACGCAGTATTTT.

The gene calls are TRBV6-6 and TRBJ2-7; D is possibly TRBD1 (6 bases). Trimming took 0 bases from V and 2 from J, leaving 8 bases between them. This CDR3 is built from 14 residues. Germline V gene lookup returns CDR1 MNHNY and CDR2 SVGAGI (reference sequence). The CDR3 loop is CASSYSGDTYEQYF. DNA for the CDR3: TGTGCCAGCAGTTACTCCGGGGACACCTACGAGCAGTACTTC.

This clone was found once. This chain uses TRBV18 with TRBJ1-2; 10 bases fit TRBD1. In germline, CDR1 is KGHSH, CDR2 LQKENI. CDR3 length equals 14 residues. J lost 8 bases, V lost 3 bases, and 6 bases had no gene match. CDR3 residues: CASSPYGTGEGYTF. The CDR3 DNA reads TGTGCCAGCTCACCCTATGGGACAGGGGAAGGCTACACCTTC.

The gene calls are TRBV6-1 and TRBJ1-4, with TRBD1 identical over 7 bases. The CDR3 totals 15 residues. After removal of 1 base from V and 8 bases from J, the junction contained 7 bases not matched to a gene. CDR1 and CDR2 (germline): MNHNS, SASEGT. CDR3 sequence (DNA): TGTGCCAGCAGTGAAGGTGCAGGGGGAGGAGAAAAACTGTTTTTT. Residues: CASSEGAGGGEKLFF.

V and J are TRBV21-1 and TRBJ2-1; the D call of TRBD1 is as the table states it, not checked on the DNA. TRBV21-1 is tagged as a pseudogene. CDR3 size: 13 residues. This CDR3 reads CASSKDTYNEQFF. The CDR3 region has the DNA TGTGCCAGCAGCAAAGACACATACAATGAGCAGTTCTTC.

The V call is TRBV7-2, the J call TRBJ1-2; D is ambiguous. Germline V gene data show CDR1 as SGHTA and CDR2 as FQGNSA. The CDR3 spans 17 residues. The ends were cut back, 5 bases at V and 2 bases at J, with 21 bases in the middle. The CDR3 DNA reads as TGTGCCAGCAGCCGCCGGAGGAGTGGTGAGGGCAACTATGGCTACACCTTC. It codes for CASSRRRSGEGNYGYTF.

The rearrangement uses TRBV19 and TRBJ1-2, with D unresolved. V was clipped by 5 bases and J by 4 bases, with 11 bases between them. This CDR3 spans 13 amino acids. From germline, CDR1 is LNHDA and CDR2 SQIVND (reference sequence). For the CDR3, the DNA is TGTGCCAGTAGTGACTGGGGAGGCTATGGCTACACCTTC. Translated: CASSDWGGYGYTF.

The rearrangement joins TRBV4-1 to TRBJ1-5; D is perhaps TRBD1 (6 bases). Trimming removed 1 base at V and 3 bases at J, with 13 bases between. CDR1 is MGHRA and CDR2 is YSYEKL in the germline V gene. The CDR3 is made up of 16 amino acids. The CDR3 loop is CASSQGPTGVNQPQHF. In nucleotides, the CDR3 is TGCGCCAGCAGCCAAGGTCCGACAGGAGTCAATCAGCCCCAGCATTTT.

The V call is TRBV7-2, the J call TRBJ1-1, with 10 positions matching TRBD1. Trimming removed 5 bases from V and 5 bases from J; junction bases left unmatched: 5. The germline V gene has CDR1 SGHTA and CDR2 FQGNSA. The CDR3 totals 14 residues. The CDR3 loop reads CASSPGTGVTEAFF. CDR3 nucleotides: TGTGCCAGCAGCCCCGGGACAGGGGTGACTGAAGCTTTCTTT.

This clone was found a few times. The J gene is TRBJ1-1, the V gene TRBV19; unclear D gene. This CDR3 comprises 12 residues. V was cut by 4 bases and J by 8 bases, with 11 bases left in between. The V gene's germline CDR1 is LNHDA and CDR2 SQIVND (reference sequence). CDR3 DNA sequence: TGTGCCAGTAGTACTCGAAACAGCGAAGCTTTCTTT. Translating it yields CASSTRNSEAFF.

CDR3 bases: TGTGCCAGCTCACCAAGTCGTTTCAGCCAGGGACAAGGGAACACCGGGGAGCTGTTTTTT. This sequence encodes CASSPSRFSQGQGNTGELFF. The J gene is TRBJ2-2, the V gene TRBV18; a possible D gene is TRBD1 (6 bases). CDR3 size: 20 residues. CDR1 and CDR2 from the germline V gene are KGHSH and LQKENI. Trimming pared 2 bases from V and 1 base from J, leaving 23 bases between.

The CDR3 region is CASSLIAGFKNIQYF. The CDR3 bases are TGTGCCAGCAGCTTAATAGCGGGGTTCAAAAACATTCAGTACTTC. The chain joins TRBV5-5 to TRBJ2-4, with TRBD2 identical over 8 bases. CDR1 and CDR2 (germline): SGHKS, YYEKEE (reference sequence). This CDR3 has 15 amino acids. The junction had 4 bases not matched to a gene; V was cut back by 2 bases and J by 3 bases.

CDR3 amino acids: CASRLAGGEQFF. Written as DNA, the CDR3 is TGTGCCAGCAGACTAGCGGGAGGGGAGCAGTTCTTC. The gene calls are TRBV2 and TRBJ2-1; 13 nucleotides line up with TRBD2. The germline gives CDR1 SNHLY, CDR2 FYNNEI. CDR3 size: 12 residues. Germline trimming cut 6 bases from V and 10 bases from J; bases unmatched to any gene: 0.

This chain connects TRBV5-1 to TRBJ2-3; the match to TRBD2 covers 10 bases. Germline V lookup: CDR1 SGHRS, CDR2 YFSETQ. V dropped 2 bases and J dropped 4; count of bases not matched to a gene: 1. The CDR3 has 14 residues. The CDR3 DNA is TGCGCCAGCAGCTTCAGCGGGGGGGCAGATACGCAGTATTTT. It codes for CASSFSGGADTQYF.

Details on this clone: Germline and junction disagree at one end, which may indicate a read error. The CDR3 coding sequence is TGTGCCAGCAGTAGATCCGGGACTAGCGGGGGTACCTACGATCAGTACTTC. Translating gives CASSRSGTSGGTYDQYF. The chain couples TRBV27 to TRBJ2-7; 14 bases agree with TRBD2. This CDR3 has 17 residues. The germline V gene has CDR1 MNHEY and CDR2 SMNVEV (reference sequence).

The chain uses TRBV7-2 and TRBJ1-2, with D maybe TRBD1 (6 bases). The CDR3 spans 14 residues. V lost 3 bases to trimming and J lost 6 bases, with 14 bases between them. The germline V gene encodes CDR1 SGHTA and CDR2 FQGNSA. CDR3: CASSFDRTKNGYTF. The CDR3 region has the DNA TGTGCCAGCAGCTTCGACAGGACCAAGAATGGCTACACCTTC.

The chain employs TRBV30 and TRBJ1-1; D possibly corresponds to TRBD1 (6 bases). The ends were cut back, 2 bases at V and 9 bases at J, with 19 bases in the middle. Germline V gives CDR1 GTSNPN, CDR2 SVGIG (reference sequence). This CDR3 contains 14 residues. The CDR3 DNA sequence: TGTGCCTGGAGTATTACCCGACAGGCCCCACAAGCTTTCTTT. Its protein is CAWSITRQAPQAFF.

This sequence joins TRBV19 and TRBJ1-2; the match to TRBD1 covers 7 bases. J was trimmed by 3 bases and V by 6 bases; bases with no gene match: 10. The germline CDR1 and CDR2 sequences are LNHDA and SQIVND (reference sequence). The CDR3 loop spans 15 amino acids. As DNA, the CDR3 is TGTGCCAGTAGGTCTCCCGACAGGGCATACTATGGCTACACCTTC. This translates into CASRSPDRAYYGYTF.

The table lists this clone with a few counts. The CDR3 reads CASSAWTGTGYEQYF. The CDR3 bases are TGTGCCAGCAGCGCCTGGACAGGGACCGGGTACGAGCAGTACTTC. The J gene is TRBJ2-7, the V gene TRBV7-8, with 8 positions matching TRBD1. Per germline, CDR1 SGHVS and CDR2 FQNEAQ. The CDR3 consists of 15 residues. With 5 bases clipped from V and 4 bases from J, the junction kept 10 bases outside the gene matches.

This chain connects TRBV7-2 to TRBJ2-2; D gene uncertain. The V gene's germline CDR1 is SGHTA and CDR2 FQGNSA. This CDR3 has 12 residues. V gave up 3 bases and J gave up 8 bases, with 7 bases separating them. CDR3 nucleotides: TGTGCCAGCAGCTTTGCGAAGGGGGAGCTGTTTTTT. As protein: CASSFAKGELFF.